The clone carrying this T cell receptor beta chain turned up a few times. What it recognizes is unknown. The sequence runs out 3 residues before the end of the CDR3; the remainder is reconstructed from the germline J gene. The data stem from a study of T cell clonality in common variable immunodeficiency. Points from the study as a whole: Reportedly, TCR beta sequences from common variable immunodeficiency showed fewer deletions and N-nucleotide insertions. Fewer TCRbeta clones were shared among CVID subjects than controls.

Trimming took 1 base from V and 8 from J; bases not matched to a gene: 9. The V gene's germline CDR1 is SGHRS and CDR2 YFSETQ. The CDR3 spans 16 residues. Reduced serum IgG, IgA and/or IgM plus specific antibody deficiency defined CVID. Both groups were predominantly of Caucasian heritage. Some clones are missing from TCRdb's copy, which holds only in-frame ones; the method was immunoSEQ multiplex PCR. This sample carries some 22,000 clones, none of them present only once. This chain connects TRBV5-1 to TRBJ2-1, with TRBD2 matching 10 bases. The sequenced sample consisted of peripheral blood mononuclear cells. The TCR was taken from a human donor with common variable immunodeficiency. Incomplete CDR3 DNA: TGCGCCAGCAGCTTGAGGGCCCTAGCGGGAGTGGATGAG. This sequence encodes CASSLRALAGVDE. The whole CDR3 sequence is CASSLRALAGVDEQFF.